This TCR beta chain is drawn from a study of shared clonotypes between healthy human individuals. Assay used: immunoSEQ multiplex PCR; TCRdb lists only in-frame clones, some missing. This sample has some 800,000 clones, with 80% to 95% found just once. Findings and limits, study-wide: What rarefaction showed was incomplete sorted-subset sequencing despite large depth.

Naive CD8 cells comprised CD45RO-negative, CCR7-positively selected cells, excluding terminally differentiated effector memory CD45RA+ cells. To note about this clone: Its target is not known.

This TCR derives from a man younger than 40 in good health. Sequenced input: naive CD8+ T cells sorted from blood.

CDR3 residues: CASSSRLAGVSYNEQFF. The DNA of the CDR3 is TGTGCCAGCAGTTCCCGCCTAGCGGGAGTCTCCTACAATGAGCAGTTCTTC. The V gene is TRBV27, the J gene TRBJ2-1; 10 bases fit TRBD2. Germline V gives CDR1 MNHEY, CDR2 SMNVEV (reference sequence). This CDR3 has 17 residues. The junction had 6 bases not matched to a gene; V was cut back by 4 bases and J by 0 bases.